These 19 T cell receptor beta chains share one sample of origin, sequenced in a study of brain T cells in children with intractable seizures. Time point here: blood from clinic visit 5 months post-surgery; TSC patient then seizure free. Only in-frame clones appear in the TCRdb table, and some are missing; sequencing was by immunoSEQ multiplex PCR. Counted here are under 400,000 clones, 85% to 95% occurring once; the ten biggest clones make up under 7%. The source material was peripheral blood, sampled 4 to 6 months after surgery. The receptors derive from a boy under two years old with tuberous sclerosis and intractable seizures.

This clone was seen a single time. The J gene is TRBJ2-1, the V gene TRBV7-9; either TRBD1 or TRBD2 may fit D (5 bases each). The CDR3 extends over 15 amino acids. Germline CDR1 and CDR2: SEHNR and FQNEAQ (reference sequence). Trimming removed 8 bases from V and 2 bases from J, with 16 bases in between. CDR3 in DNA: TGTGCCAGCCCGCTACTGGGGGAAGCCTACAATGAGCAGTTCTTC. Its translation: CASPLLGEAYNEQFF.

This clone was recorded once. The chain combines TRBV5-5 with TRBJ1-1; no firm D call. This CDR3 contains 14 residues. Germline CDR1 reads SGHKS; CDR2 reads YYEKEE (reference sequence). The V end was cut by 2 bases, the J end by 10 bases, with 18 bases between. In DNA form, the CDR3 reads TGTGCCAGCAGCTTAGGTTTCGGCTACGGAGGAGCTTTCTTT. Translation: CASSLGFGYGGAFF.

Only one count was recorded for this clone. This chain links TRBV27 with TRBJ2-7; 7 bases map to TRBD1. Germline CDR1 and CDR2: MNHEY and SMNVEV (reference sequence). This CDR3 has 16 residues. J gave up 2 bases and V 6 bases, and 13 bases lay outside the gene matches. DNA of the CDR3: TGTGCCAGCAGAAAAATTACAGGGGCGGATACCTACGAGCAGTACTTC. This translates into CASRKITGADTYEQYF.

The chain combines TRBV5-1 with TRBJ2-2; D gene ambiguous. Trimming stripped 3 bases from V and 3 bases from J, with 12 bases between. Germline V gene data show CDR1 as SGHRS and CDR2 as YFSETQ. The CDR3 length is 15 residues. DNA of the CDR3: TGCGCCAGCAGCTCCCCGTGGATAGACACCGGGGAGCTGTTTTTT. Its translation: CASSSPWIDTGELFF.

V and J are TRBV7-9 and TRBJ1-3; the match to TRBD1 covers 7 bases. The CDR3 totals 15 residues. Germline values: CDR1 SEHNR, CDR2 FQNEAQ (reference sequence). Trimming took 5 bases from V and 2 from J; bases not matched to a gene: 6. The DNA of the CDR3 is TGTGCCAGCAGCCGGGACAGCATCCCTGGAAACACCATATATTTT. Its protein is CASSRDSIPGNTIYF. Together with reference TRBV7-9 and TRBJ1-3, the CDR3 gives the full variable domain: DTGVSQNPRHKITKRGQNVTFRCDPISEHNRLYWYRQTLGQGPEFLTYFQNEAQLEKSRLLSDRFSAERPKGSFSTLEIQRTEQGDSAMYLCASSRDSIPGNTIYFGEGSWLTVV.

The chain uses TRBV28 and TRBJ2-7; tentatively, D is TRBD1 (6 bases). There are 12 residues in the CDR3. Deletions cut 3 bases from V and 6 bases from J, with 9 bases between. Per the germline V gene, CDR1 is MDHEN and CDR2 is SYDVKM. The DNA for the CDR3 is TGTGCCAGCAGTTTCAGGGGACCCGAGCAGTACTTC. This codes for CASSFRGPEQYF.

The rearrangement joins TRBV9 to TRBJ2-1; 8 bases agree with TRBD2. The J segment lost 7 bases and the V segment lost 0 bases, leaving 9 bases of the junction unmatched. The germline V gene encodes CDR1 SGDLS and CDR2 YYNGEE. This CDR3 has 16 residues. Here the CDR3 reads CASSVASGGIWNEQFF. The CDR3 bases are TGTGCCAGCAGCGTAGCCTCGGGGGGGATTTGGAATGAGCAGTTCTTC.

The V call is TRBV10-2, the J call TRBJ2-1; TRBD2 aligns across 13 bases. This CDR3 region has 19 residues. V lost 2 bases and J lost 1; bases outside the gene matches: 8. Germline CDR1 reads WSHSY; CDR2 reads SAAADI. CDR3 nucleotides: TGCGCCAGCAGTGAGCCGGGACTAGCGGGATTATGGTCCTACAATGAGCAGTTCTTC. It codes for CASSEPGLAGLWSYNEQFF.

The rearrangement uses TRBV2 and TRBJ1-1; 8 bases line up with TRBD1. The CDR3 is 13 amino acids. V lost 2 bases to trimming and J lost 4 bases; unmatched junction nucleotides: 0. The germline gives CDR1 SNHLY, CDR2 FYNNEI. The CDR3 here is CASSEQGATEAFF. CDR3 bases: TGTGCCAGCAGTGAACAGGGGGCCACTGAAGCTTTCTTT.

The V and J genes are TRBV7-8 and TRBJ1-2; TRBD1 aligns across 8 bases. The CDR3 has 14 amino acids. Germline V gene lookup returns CDR1 SGHVS and CDR2 FQNEAQ. V lost 1 base, J lost 4 bases, and 2 bases stayed unmatched. The CDR3 loop reads CASSLGTGGYGYTF. CDR3 DNA: TGTGCCAGCAGCTTAGGAACAGGGGGCTATGGCTACACCTTC.

The CDR3 protein is CAISESAGWTEAFF. In DNA form, the CDR3 reads TGTGCCATCAGTGAGTCGGCGGGTTGGACTGAAGCTTTCTTT. V usage is TRBV10-3 and J usage is TRBJ1-1; D is unresolved. In germline, CDR1 is ENHRY, CDR2 SYGVKD. Between the trimmed V and J ends, which lost 0 bases and 5 bases, there was a span of 10 bases. The CDR3 has 14 residues.

The chain joins TRBV19 to TRBJ1-5; TRBD1 agrees at 9 bases. The germline CDR1 and CDR2 sequences are LNHDA and SQIVND (reference sequence). With V trimmed by 4 bases and J by 0 bases, 13 bases remained unmatched. The CDR3 length is 19 residues. The CDR3 protein is CASSTRLRDREYSNQPQHF. CDR3 sequence (DNA): TGTGCCAGTAGTACCCGACTCCGGGACAGGGAGTATAGCAATCAGCCCCAGCATTTT.

The CDR3 DNA follows: TGTGCCAGTAGCTGGGACGTTCAGGACCAGCCCCAGCATTTT. Encoded protein: CASSWDVQDQPQHF. The chain combines TRBV19 with TRBJ1-5, with D possibly being TRBD1 (5 bases). This CDR3 comprises 14 residues. Germline CDR1 reads LNHDA; CDR2 reads SQIVND (reference sequence). Trimming pared 6 bases from V and 7 bases from J, leaving 16 bases between.

The V and J genes are TRBV28 and TRBJ2-5, with D possibly matching TRBD2 (6 bases). The CDR3 sequence is 16 residues long. CDR1 is MDHEN, CDR2 SYDVKM, per germline. Trimming left V 6 bases short and J 0 bases short, with 17 bases between. CDR3 bases: TGTGCCAGCAGGAATGCGGGATCTACCTACCAAGAGACCCAGTACTTC. Translating gives CASRNAGSTYQETQYF. The variable domain in full, with the rest retrieved from reference TRBV28 and TRBJ2-5, is DVKVTQSSRYLVKRTGEKVFLECVQDMDHENMFWYRQDPGLGLRLIYFSYDVKMKEKGDIPEGYSVSREKKERFSLILESASTNQTSMYLCASRNAGSTYQETQYFGPGTRLLVL.

The chain combines TRBV27 with TRBJ2-7, with a possible D match to TRBD2 (6 bases). This CDR3 has 14 residues. CDR1 and CDR2 from the germline V gene are MNHEY and SMNVEV (reference sequence). V lost 3 bases and J 2 bases, leaving 11 bases between the germline ends. The DNA for the CDR3 is TGTGCCAGCAGTTTCCCTCGGGGGACCTACGAGCAGTACTTC. Encoded protein: CASSFPRGTYEQYF.

The rearrangement links TRBV5-5 to TRBJ2-7, with D tentatively TRBD1 or TRBD2 (6 bases each). Germline CDR1 reads SGHKS; CDR2 reads YYEKEE (reference sequence). V lost 0 bases and J lost 7, with 17 bases in between. CDR3 length: 15 amino acids. The CDR3 sequence is CASSLEGGPPREQYF. Here the CDR3 DNA reads TGTGCCAGCAGCTTGGAGGGGGGCCCCCCTAGGGAGCAGTACTTC.

V gene TRBV12-3 or TRBV12-4 combines with J gene TRBJ2-3; D gene ambiguous. The CDR3 has 12 amino acids. V lost 8 bases and J 4 bases, leaving 10 bases between the germline ends. The CDR3 region has the DNA TGTGCCAGCGGAGAGGTCGCAGATACGCAGTATTTT. Protein product: CASGEVADTQYF.

V usage is TRBV7-2 and J usage is TRBJ1-6; the D gene is possibly TRBD1 (6 bases). Germline CDR1 is SGHTA and CDR2 is FQGNSA. V was shortened by 3 bases and J by 3 bases, with 18 bases between the two germline ends. The CDR3 is 18 amino acids. CDR3 sequence reads: CASSFPTGGADYNSPLHF. The CDR3 coding sequence is TGTGCCAGCAGCTTCCCTACGGGGGGGGCGGACTATAATTCACCCCTCCACTTT.

V usage is TRBV4-1 and J usage is TRBJ1-5, with D perhaps matching TRBD1 (5 bases). The ends were cut back, 1 base at V and 8 bases at J, with 9 bases in the middle. The CDR3 consists of 13 residues. Germline-derived CDR1 and CDR2 are MGHRA and YSYEKL. Here the CDR3 DNA reads TGCGCCAGCAGCCAAGGAGGGACGGAGCCCCAGCATTTT. It codes for CASSQGGTEPQHF.